This T cell receptor (beta chain) was documented in a study of blood T cell repertoires in COVID-19. In the original analysis: Quantification of nucleated cells was approximated via reference gene primer amplification. The assay was immunoSEQ multiplex PCR, and TCRdb's table has in-frame clones only and misses some. For V, J and clone size, that table is used; D and trimming come from the DNA. The sample consists of roughly 62,000 clones, approximately 79% of them appearing once. J gave up 7 bases and V 0 bases, and 9 bases lay outside the gene matches. Germline CDR1 MNHEY, CDR2 SMNVEV (reference sequence). The CDR3 runs to 18 residues.

This TCR derives from a man in his fifties or sixties with acute or convalescent COVID-19. The sample comprised peripheral blood. The rearrangement uses TRBV27 and TRBJ2-1; 13 nucleotides align to TRBD2. The CDR3 DNA follows: TGTGCCAGCAGTTTATCCCCGGCGACTAGCGGGAGGCAGAATGAGCAGTTCTTC. Its protein product is CASSLSPATSGRQNEQFF.